A selection of T cell receptor beta chains follows, all from one sample in a study of blood T cell repertoires in COVID-19. The protocol was immunoSEQ multiplex PCR, while the TCRdb copy is restricted to in-frame clones and leaves out a portion. The sample lists about 74,000 clones, about 83% occurring once. The specimen was peripheral blood. The receptors here all came from a man older than 75 with acute or convalescent COVID-19. Both conserved end residues are part of each CDR3. A D gene is named only where the DNA matches it firmly. Size is stated for part of the rows, as once, few or many counts, or as a class when the clone is expanded.

cdr3_nt cdr3_aa d_call j_call v_call clone_size
TGTGCCAGCAGAGACAGGGTCCGGGAGACCCAGTACTTC CASRDRVRETQYF TRBD1 TRBJ2-5 TRBV6-5 NA
TGCGCCAGCACGGACAGGGGGAACACCGGGGAGCTGTTTTTT CASTDRGNTGELFF TRBD1 TRBJ2-2 TRBV5-1 NA
TGTGCCAGCAGTTCCCCGAAGAGGGCCGGGGAGCTGTTTTTT CASSSPKRAGELFF NA TRBJ2-2 TRBV28 NA
TGTGCCAGCAGCTTGGGCACGCTAGCGGGTTCCTACAATGAGCAGTTCTTC CASSLGTLAGSYNEQFF TRBD2 TRBJ2-1 TRBV5-4 NA
TGTGCCAGCAGCTTTACAGGGGAAGAGCAGTACTTC CASSFTGEEQYF TRBD1 TRBJ2-7 TRBV5-5 NA
TGTGCCAGCAGCTCCCATACTAGCGCTAGGCCTTACGAGCAGTACTTC CASSSHTSARPYEQYF TRBD2 TRBJ2-7 TRBV14 NA
TGTGCCAGCAGCTCAGGGTTTGGTGAAGCTTTCTTT CASSSGFGEAFF NA TRBJ1-1 TRBV28 NA
TGTGCCAGCAGCTCCGGACAGGGGGAGGAGACCCAGTACTTC CASSSGQGEETQYF TRBD1 TRBJ2-5 TRBV7-3 NA
TGTGCCACCAGCAGATACACCAGCGGACAGGATGGAAACACCATATATTTT CATSRYTSGQDGNTIYF TRBD1 TRBJ1-3 TRBV15 NA
TGTGCCAGCAGTTCTCTCTACGAGCAGTACTTC CASSSLYEQYF NA TRBJ2-7 TRBV6-2/TRBV6-3 NA
TGTGCCAGCAGTGGACAGGGCGGCGGTGGCTACACCTTC CASSGQGGGGYTF TRBD1 TRBJ1-2 TRBV27 NA
TGCGCCAGCAGCTTGGCTACTAGCGGGAGAAGGTTGGGCTCCTACGAGCAGTACTTC CASSLATSGRRLGSYEQYF TRBD2 TRBJ2-7 TRBV5-1 NA
TGTGCCTACAGGGATGGTATTTATGGCTACACCTTC CAYRDGIYGYTF NA TRBJ1-2 TRBV30 few
TGTGCCAGCAGAAACAGCGGGAGGGACATTCAGTACTTC CASRNSGRDIQYF TRBD2 TRBJ2-4 TRBV28 NA
TGTGCCAGTAGTCCGGGACAGGGATCCTCCGGAGGCTACACCTTC CASSPGQGSSGGYTF TRBD1 TRBJ1-2 TRBV19 NA
TGTGCCAGCAGCAAACCGGGACAGGACTCCTACGAGCAGTACTTC CASSKPGQDSYEQYF TRBD1 TRBJ2-7 TRBV11-3 few
TGTGCCAGCAGTCCCCGGACAGGGGGTTTAACTGAAGCTTTCTTT CASSPRTGGLTEAFF TRBD1 TRBJ1-1 TRBV6-5 once
TGTGCCAGCAGCACAGGAGCGGGGGCTGGGGAGACCCAGTACTTC CASSTGAGAGETQYF NA TRBJ2-5 TRBV21-1 NA
TGTGCCAGCAGCTTAGAACAGGGGGCTTTCACTGAAGCTTTCTTT CASSLEQGAFTEAFF TRBD1 TRBJ1-1 TRBV5-5 NA
TGTGCCAGCTCACCCTCGACAGGATCCACCGGGGAGCTGTTTTTT CASSPSTGSTGELFF NA TRBJ2-2 TRBV18 NA
TGTGCCAGCAGCAAGGGGTCCACCCTAGGGGAGACCCAGTACTTC CASSKGSTLGETQYF NA TRBJ2-5 TRBV7-2 NA
TGTGCCTGGAGTGTTGGGGACAACAATCAGCCCCAGCATTTT CAWSVGDNNQPQHF NA TRBJ1-5 TRBV30 NA
TGTGCCACCAGCAGGGACACTGAGAACACTGAAGCTTTCTTT CATSRDTENTEAFF NA TRBJ1-1 TRBV15 NA
TGTGCCAGCAGTTCAGGGGGCACAGGATACGAGCAGTACTTC CASSSGGTGYEQYF TRBD1 TRBJ2-7 TRBV6-5 NA
TGTGCCAGCAGCCAAGTCCAGTCACCCCTCCACTTT CASSQVQSPLHF NA TRBJ1-6 TRBV3-1/TRBV3-2 NA
TGTGCCAGCAGCTTGGGGAGCAGTAAGGGGGAGCTGTTTTTT CASSLGSSKGELFF NA TRBJ2-2 TRBV7-2 NA
TGTGCCAGCTCTGACAGGGGGTCTTGGGAGCAGTACTTC CASSDRGSWEQYF TRBD1 TRBJ2-7 TRBV7-2 NA
TGTGCCAGCAGCTTATCAGGGGGTAATCAGCCCCAGCATTTT CASSLSGGNQPQHF TRBD1 TRBJ1-5 TRBV7-2 few
TGCGCCAGCAGCTTGGCCGCGGGGGTGGACACTGAAGCTTTCTTT CASSLAAGVDTEAFF NA TRBJ1-1 TRBV5-1 NA